The source of this T cell receptor (beta chain) is a study of human T cells and chemical hapten exposure (dated by TCRdb to about 2021). In the study overall: For sensitization, 2% DPC in acetone was applied to a 2 cm by 2 cm area of upper inner arm skin. Throughout the study period of roughly 24 weeks, patients also received therapeutic DPC doses to the scalp every week. Patch testing on the upper back used Finn chambers containing 0.01% DPC, with scoring done after 6 days according to International Contact Dermatitis Research Group standards. Alopecia areata with under or over 50% scalp involvement, alopecia totalis and alopecia universalis were represented in the patient cohort, which was mostly female. Libraries were combined into a pool for sequencing, and differences in TCR yield between samples came mainly from small differences in library volumes within the pool. This study followed changes in the peripheral blood TCR repertoire in vivo during primary and secondary sensitization of alopecia patients to the hapten diphenylcyclopropenone (DPC). Patient blood was sampled pre-sensitization (week 0) and at 2, 6 and about 24 weeks after DPC sensitization. Under 30 alopecia patients gave blood for TCR sequencing at one to four time points (pre-sensitization, 2, 6 and 24 weeks).

V loses 4 bases at its end and J loses 0 bases; junction bases beyond the gene matches: 2. Reading from cysteine to phenylalanine, the CDR3 counts 16 amino acids. Only the CDR3 DNA is retained, 48 bases long and in frame from the first base. CDR1 and CDR2 are read off the germline V gene as SGHTA and FQGNSA. The paper as a whole reports these results and caveats: No change with DPC sensitization was found in the number of TCRs above 1 in 1000 frequency, and no evidence of global repertoire structure alterations was found. Significantly more large CDR3 similarity clusters were formed by expanded TCRs than by pre-sensitization or healthy control sets, consistent with antigen-driven responses. Patch test score correlated positively with the number of PT1 expanded TCRs, reaching significance at thresholds 8, 16 and 32 but not at 4. Because every patient had alopecia, a presumed autoimmune disease, the patients' immune response might differ from that of healthy individuals. Repeated subsampling changed both the strength of the expansion versus patch-test correlation and the threshold at which that correlation became significant.

This clonotype was counted at least ten times. This receptor's antigen is unknown. No much larger clonotype is one base removed from it; base qualities were not supplied. In the paper's terms, the time point label means: patch test 1, 2 weeks after DPC sensitization. This specimen's treatment or condition label, per the study, means: therapeutic diphenylcyclopropenone sensitization with weekly scalp DPC. At every patch-test visit, the blood draw took place before the patch test was put on. To be eligible, patients had to be aged 18 to 70, diagnosed with alopecia and judged suitable for DPC therapy, while pregnant patients were excluded. Total RNA was extracted from unfractionated whole blood collected in Tempus Blood RNA tubes. Receptor libraries were prepared by RACE. The sample was run on a NextSeq 500. During library preparation, unique molecular identifiers were attached to individual cDNA molecules so that TCRs could be counted quantitatively and reproducibly. Each blood RNA sample was used to sequence both TCR alpha and TCR beta chains. In the paper's pipeline: A median of around 96,000 TCRs per sample was observed, with a range of 23,224 to 690,600. The Decombinator software suite was used to annotate V, J and CDR3 in the TCR reads. For the PS versus PT1 abundance plots, all samples were subsampled to the same number of TCRs (28,000). Expanded TCRs were defined as absent before sensitization and observed at least eight times at the 2-week time point. Starting from the raw public reads, TCRdb applied fastp trimming at Q25, assembled clones with MiXCR and retained in-frame beta chains. One record per CDR3 amino acid sequence lists the most common genes and DNA. The V and J calls follow TCRdb's processing rather than the paper's. The sample includes tens of thousands of distinct CDR3 sequences, with roughly a tenth observed a single time. Approximately 4% of the sample comes from the top ten.

In this chain, TRBV7-2 is recombined with TRBJ2-3; 12 of the junction bases match TRBD2. This clonotype was obtained from a woman between 50 and 59 years old with alopecia areata. Some clones in this sample may be carry-over from other donors' samples. The sequencing used whole blood, collected in connection with sensitization to the hapten diphenylcyclopropenone (DPC). CDR3 reads: CASSWTSGVSTDTQYF. In nucleotide form, the sequence is TGTGCCAGCAGCTGGACTAGCGGGGTCAGCACAGATACGCAGTATTTT.